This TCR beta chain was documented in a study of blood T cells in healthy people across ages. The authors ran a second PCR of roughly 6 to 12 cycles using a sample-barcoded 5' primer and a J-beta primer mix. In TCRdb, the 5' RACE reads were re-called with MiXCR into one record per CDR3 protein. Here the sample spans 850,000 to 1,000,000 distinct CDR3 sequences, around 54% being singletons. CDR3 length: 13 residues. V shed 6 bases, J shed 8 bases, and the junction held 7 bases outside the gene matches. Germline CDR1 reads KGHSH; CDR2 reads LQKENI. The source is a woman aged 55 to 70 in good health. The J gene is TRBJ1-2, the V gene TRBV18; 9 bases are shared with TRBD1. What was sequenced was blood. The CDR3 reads CASSSGTGRGYTF. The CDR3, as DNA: TGTGCCAGCTCGTCCGGGACAGGGCGAGGCTACACCTTC.